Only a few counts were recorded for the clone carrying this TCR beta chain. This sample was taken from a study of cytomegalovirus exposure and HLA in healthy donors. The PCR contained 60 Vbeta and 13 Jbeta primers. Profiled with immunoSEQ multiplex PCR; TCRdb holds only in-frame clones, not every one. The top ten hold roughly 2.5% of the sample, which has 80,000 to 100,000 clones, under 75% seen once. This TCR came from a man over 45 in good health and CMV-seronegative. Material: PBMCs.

The CDR3 sequence: CASSVDRGGDTQYF. CDR3 sequence (DNA): TGTGCCAGCAGTGTGGACAGGGGGGGAGATACGCAGTATTTT. This chain uses TRBV7-9 with TRBJ2-3, with TRBD1 matching 10 bases. The CDR3 contains 14 residues. The ends lost 6 bases at V and 5 bases at J; junction bases unmatched: 5. Per germline, CDR1 SEHNR and CDR2 FQNEAQ (reference sequence).